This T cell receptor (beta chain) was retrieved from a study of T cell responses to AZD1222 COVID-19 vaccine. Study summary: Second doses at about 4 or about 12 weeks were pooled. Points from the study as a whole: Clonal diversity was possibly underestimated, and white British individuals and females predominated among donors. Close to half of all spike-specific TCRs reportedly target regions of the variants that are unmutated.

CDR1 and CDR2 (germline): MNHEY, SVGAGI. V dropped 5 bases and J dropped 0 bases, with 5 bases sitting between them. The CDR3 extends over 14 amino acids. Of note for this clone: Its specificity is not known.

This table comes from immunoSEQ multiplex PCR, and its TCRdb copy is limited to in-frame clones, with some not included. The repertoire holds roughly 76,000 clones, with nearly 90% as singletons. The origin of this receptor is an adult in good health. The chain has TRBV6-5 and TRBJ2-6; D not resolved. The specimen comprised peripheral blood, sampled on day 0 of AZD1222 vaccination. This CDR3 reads CASSTASGANVLTF. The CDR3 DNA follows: TGTGCCAGCAGTACGGCCTCTGGGGCCAACGTCCTGACTTTC.